Listed below are T cell receptor beta chains from one sample, sequenced in a study of blood T cell repertoires in COVID-19. Assay: immunoSEQ multiplex PCR; the TCRdb copy retains only in-frame clones and omits some. The sample shows 100,000 to 150,000 clones, roughly 91% of them seen only once. Source material: peripheral blood. These receptor sequences come from a human donor in a cohort sampled during active COVID-19. Both conserved end residues are part of each CDR3. A D gene is named only where the DNA matches it firmly. Clone size is shown for a subset of rows, as once, few, many or a class of expanded clone.

clone size	V gene	J gene	D gene	CDR3 DNA	CDR3 protein
-	TRBV6-5	TRBJ2-1	-	TGTGCCAGCAGGGCTCGGGGGAGTCTCTACAATGAGCAGTTCTTC	CASRARGSLYNEQFF
-	TRBV2	TRBJ2-3	-	TGTGCCAGCAGTCCGGGGATGACGGGACTCACAGATACGCAGTATTTT	CASSPGMTGLTDTQYF
-	TRBV9	TRBJ2-2	TRBD1	TGTGCCAGCAGCGGTGACAGGGACACCGGGGAGCTGTTTTTT	CASSGDRDTGELFF
medium-sized	TRBV7-2	TRBJ1-6	-	TGTGCCAGCAGCTTAGACGGTTCACCCCTCCACTTT	CASSLDGSPLHF
-	TRBV18	TRBJ2-5	TRBD1	TGTGCCAGCTCCTCACAGGGGGCTCTTTTAGAGACCCAGTACTTC	CASSSQGALLETQYF
-	TRBV28	TRBJ1-3	TRBD1	TGTGCCAGCAGTTCGCCCGGACAGGGGGCTGGAAACACCATATATTTT	CASSSPGQGAGNTIYF
-	TRBV5-1	TRBJ1-2	-	TGCGCCAGCAGCTTGCAGAGTGTACTGGGCAATGGCTACACCTTC	CASSLQSVLGNGYTF
-	TRBV21-1	TRBJ1-2	-	TGTGCCAGCAGCAAAGCGCTGACCGGTAGCCGGGAGCGAACTAAAGCTAACTATGGCTACACCTTC	CASSKALTGSRERTKANYGYTF
-	TRBV11-2	TRBJ1-1	TRBD1	TGTGCCAGCAGCTTAGGGTCCCAGGGGGACGTAGCTTTCTTT	CASSLGSQGDVAFF
-	TRBV11-2	TRBJ2-7	TRBD1	TGTGCCAGCAGCTCCTGGACAGGGAAGACTAGGGTTGGCTACGAGCAGTACTTC	CASSSWTGKTRVGYEQYF
-	TRBV9	TRBJ2-1	-	TGTGCCAGCAGCCCCTTTCGGAGCTCCTACAATGAGCAGTTCTTC	CASSPFRSSYNEQFF
once	TRBV6-5	TRBJ2-3	-	TGTGCCAGCAGACCCTACAGCTACCTCACAGATACGCAGTATTTT	CASRPYSYLTDTQYF
-	TRBV5-1	TRBJ2-6	-	TGCGCCAGCAGCTTATCAGAAACTGGGGCCAACGTCCTGACTTTC	CASSLSETGANVLTF
-	TRBV10-3	TRBJ2-3	TRBD2	TGTGCCATCAGTGGTAGCGGGAGAGGCGTGGGGACCACAGATACGCAGTATTTT	CAISGSGRGVGTTDTQYF
-	TRBV5-1	TRBJ2-7	-	TGCGCCAGCAGCTTGGGACAGGCCAGGGAGCAGTACTTC	CASSLGQAREQYF
-	TRBV11-3	TRBJ2-1	TRBD2	TGTGCCAGCAGCTTAGTAGCGGGAGAGGGGAATGAGCAGTTCTTC	CASSLVAGEGNEQFF
once	TRBV29-1	TRBJ2-2	-	TGCAGCGTCTCAGGCGGGGACACCGGGGAGCTGTTTTTT	CSVSGGDTGELFF
-	TRBV2	TRBJ2-7	TRBD2	TGTGCCAGCAGCCCCCCAGCGGGGGCCCCCGGCGAGCAGTACTTC	CASSPPAGAPGEQYF
-	TRBV5-1	TRBJ2-6	-	TGCGCCAGCAGCTTGGACGGCTCTGGGGCCAACGTCCTGACTTTC	CASSLDGSGANVLTF
-	TRBV19	TRBJ2-5	TRBD2	TGTGCCAGTAGTATTGGAAGGGGACTAGCGGGAGCGGAGACCCAGTACTTC	CASSIGRGLAGAETQYF
-	TRBV2	TRBJ2-3	TRBD2	TGTGCCAGCAGTGTAGGGCTAGCGGGGGTCGCAGATACGCAGTATTTT	CASSVGLAGVADTQYF
-	TRBV19	TRBJ1-5	TRBD1	TGTGCCAGTAGTGTACGACAGGGAGACAATCAGCCCCAGCATTTT	CASSVRQGDNQPQHF
-	TRBV6-2/TRBV6-3	TRBJ1-5	TRBD1	TGTGCCAGCAGTTATATCGGACAGGGGACACGTAGCAATCAGCCCCAGCATTTT	CASSYIGQGTRSNQPQHF
-	TRBV6-2/TRBV6-3	TRBJ2-3	-	TGTGCCAGCAGTTACTCGACCTCGGGGTACCTCACAGATACGCAGTATTTT	CASSYSTSGYLTDTQYF
-	TRBV28	TRBJ2-7	-	TGTGCCAGCAGTTTACAGGGGTTCGCCTACGAGCAGTACTTC	CASSLQGFAYEQYF
-	TRBV10-3	TRBJ2-5	-	TGTGCCATCCCGGACGCCCGGGGGATCCAAGAGACCCAGTACTTC	CAIPDARGIQETQYF
-	TRBV28	TRBJ2-1	-	TGTGCCAGCAGTCCAGGAGGAGCGGTAAGCTCCTACAATGAGCAGTTCTTC	CASSPGGAVSSYNEQFF
-	TRBV19	TRBJ2-7	TRBD2	TGTGCCAGTAGCCCAGGACTAGCGCGGGAGCAGTACTTC	CASSPGLAREQYF
-	TRBV4-2	TRBJ2-2	-	TGTGCCAGCAGCTTGCAGACGGGTCTCGCGGAGAGGGAGCTGTTTTTT	CASSLQTGLAERELFF
-	TRBV27	TRBJ2-5	TRBD2	TGTGCCAGCGCCGGGGGTCGGGCTAGCGGGACGGAGACCCAGTACTTC	CASAGGRASGTETQYF
-	TRBV15	TRBJ2-7	-	TGTGCCACCAGCAGGGGGACAACCGGCTACGAGCAGTACTTC	CATSRGTTGYEQYF
-	TRBV24-1	TRBJ1-4	-	TGTGCCACCAGTGACTCCCGGGGGGCGCATTCTAATGAAAAACTGTTTTTT	CATSDSRGAHSNEKLFF
-	TRBV24-1	TRBJ2-1	TRBD1	TGTGCCACCAGTGATTTGTTCGGGTCGGACAGGCCCCCCTACAATGAGCAGTTCTTC	CATSDLFGSDRPPYNEQFF
-	TRBV12-3/TRBV12-4	TRBJ1-1	-	TGTGCCAGCAACAGGATGAACACTGAAGCTTTCTTT	CASNRMNTEAFF
-	TRBV11-2	TRBJ2-7	TRBD2	TGTGCCAGCAGCTCCGGACTAGCGGGAGTCTACGAGCAGTACTTC	CASSSGLAGVYEQYF
-	TRBV5-1	TRBJ2-3	TRBD1	TGCGCCAGCAGCAAAGGGACAGGGGGTTGGACAGATACGCAGTATTTT	CASSKGTGGWTDTQYF
-	TRBV15	TRBJ2-7	-	TGTGCCACCAGCAGAGGGGGGGTCTCGGGATCCTACGAGCAGTACTTC	CATSRGGVSGSYEQYF
few	TRBV6-5	TRBJ1-6	-	TGTGCCAGCAGTTACTCCCCGACAGTTCAAAGTTCACCCCTCCACTTT	CASSYSPTVQSSPLHF
-	TRBV14	TRBJ2-7	TRBD1	TGTGCCAGCAGCCCGCAGACAGGGGGGTACGAGCAGTACTTC	CASSPQTGGYEQYF
-	TRBV4-1	TRBJ1-2	-	TGCGCCAGCAACACCGGGAGGGGCACGGACTATGGCTACACCTTC	CASNTGRGTDYGYTF